Shown below are 10 T cell receptor beta chains from a single sample sequenced in a study of T cell responses to AZD1222 COVID-19 vaccine. The table came from immunoSEQ multiplex PCR; TCRdb's copy has only in-frame clones and leaves some out. The table records around 30,000 clones, about 89% of them present only once. The material was peripheral blood, obtained on day 0 of AZD1222 vaccination. These receptors originate from an adult in good health.

This clone is a singleton in its sample. The V call is TRBV4-3, the J call TRBJ1-1, with D uncertain. V shed 4 bases and J shed 3 bases, with 3 bases lying between them. This CDR3 region has 11 residues. CDR1 and CDR2 from the germline V gene are LGHNA and YSLEER. Here the CDR3 DNA reads TGCGCCAGCAGCCGACACACTGAAGCTTTCTTT. Translation: CASSRHTEAFF.

V and J are TRBV7-8 and TRBJ2-7, with a tentative D call TRBD1 (5 bases). The CDR3 runs 14 residues. With 3 bases removed from V and 2 bases from J, the gap between germline ends came to 11 bases. In germline, CDR1 is SGHVS, CDR2 FQNEAQ. CDR3 region: CASSLRQGTYEQYF. The DNA for the CDR3 is TGTGCCAGCAGCTTGAGGCAGGGTACCTACGAGCAGTACTTC.

This chain connects TRBV3-1 (or the pseudogene TRBV3-2) to TRBJ1-2; 7 bases align to TRBD1. Looked up from germline, CDR1 is LGHDT and CDR2 is YNNKEL (reference sequence). The V and J ends lost 1 base and 3 bases, in that order; junction bases with no gene match: 8. The CDR3 has 16 residues. In nucleotides, the CDR3 is TGTGCCAGCAGCCAAGGTTTACAGGGGATCTACTATGGCTACACCTTC. This encodes CASSQGLQGIYYGYTF.

This rearrangement joins TRBV9 to TRBJ1-5; 8 nucleotides line up with TRBD1. The CDR3 contains 14 residues. V lost 1 base, J lost 7 bases, and 4 bases stayed unmatched. Germline V gene data show CDR1 as SGDLS and CDR2 as YYNGEE. The CDR3 nucleotides read TGTGCCAGCAGCGTATCAGGGGGCTACCAGCCCCAGCATTTT. It yields the protein CASSVSGGYQPQHF.

This chain links TRBV6-5 with TRBJ2-3, with 8 bases lining up with TRBD1. This CDR3 has 15 residues. Per the germline V gene, CDR1 is MNHEY and CDR2 is SVGAGI. Germline trimming cut 5 bases from V and 1 base from J; bases unmatched to any gene: 5. The CDR3 nucleotides are TGTGCCAGCAGTACTTCAGGGGGCCGCACAGATACGCAGTATTTT. This codes for CASSTSGGRTDTQYF.

The chain uses TRBV5-1 and TRBJ2-7; 7 bases line up with TRBD2. The V segment lost 3 bases and the J segment 0 bases; nucleotides outside the gene matches: 6. CDR3 length: 15 residues. Germline loops: CDR1 SGHRS, CDR2 YFSETQ. The CDR3 loop reads CASSSQTGGSYEQYF. DNA for the CDR3: TGCGCCAGCAGCTCCCAGACGGGGGGCTCCTACGAGCAGTACTTC.

The chain links TRBV19 to TRBJ2-7; no clear D gene. There are 13 residues in the CDR3. CDR1 and CDR2 from the germline V gene are LNHDA and SQIVND (reference sequence). V was pared by 5 bases and J by 0 bases, with 8 bases between. CDR3 amino acids: CASSWQVSYEQYF. In nucleotides, the CDR3 is TGTGCCAGTAGTTGGCAGGTCTCCTACGAGCAGTACTTC.

The J gene is TRBJ2-1, the V gene TRBV30; the match to TRBD2 covers 13 bases. V trimming: 3 bases; J trimming: 6 bases; junction bases outside the gene matches: 17. The germline V gene has CDR1 GTSNPN and CDR2 SVGIG (reference sequence). The CDR3 is made up of 19 amino acids. CDR3: CAWSAIVLAGGPKINEQFF. CDR3 DNA: TGTGCCTGGAGCGCCATAGTACTAGCGGGGGGGCCGAAGATCAATGAGCAGTTCTTC. The complete variable domain, with remaining parts taken from reference TRBV30 and TRBJ2-1, reads SQTIHQWPATLVQPVGSPLSLECTVEGTSNPNLYWYRQAAGRGLQLLFYSVGIGQISSEVPQNLSASRPQDRQFILSSKKLLLSDSGFYLCAWSAIVLAGGPKINEQFFGPGTRLTVL.

The rearrangement uses TRBV11-3 and TRBJ2-7; D gene uncertain. Germline loops: CDR1 SGHNT, CDR2 YENEEA. The CDR3 contains 13 residues. Trimming cost V 2 bases and J 6 bases, with 11 bases left between them. The CDR3 DNA reads as TGTGCCAGCAGCTTAAATTTAATAAGCGAGCAGTACTTC. This sequence encodes CASSLNLISEQYF.

V and J are TRBV7-2 and TRBJ1-2; D is possibly TRBD1 (6 bases). Germline CDR1 and CDR2: SGHTA and FQGNSA. CDR3 length: 13 amino acids. V lost 5 bases and J lost 6, with 13 bases in between. The DNA of the CDR3 is TGTGCCAGCAGCCAGAGGGGGGGGCATGGCTACACCTTC. Translating it yields CASSQRGGHGYTF.